Each of the 20 T cell receptor beta chains below was sequenced from the same sample in a study of OX40 agonist ivuxolimab in advanced cancers. Here immunoSEQ multiplex PCR was the method, and the copy in TCRdb shows in-frame clones only, minus some. The sample holds under 140,000 clones, about nine tenths seen once. Material: CD4+ or CD8+ T cells sorted from blood, obtained in a trial of the OX40 agonist ivuxolimab. Receptors were obtained from an adult with an advanced solid tumor such as melanoma, head and neck, liver or kidney cancer.

The chain uses TRBV11-1 and TRBJ2-7, with D hard to call. Germline V gene data show CDR1 as SGHAT and CDR2 as FQDESV (reference sequence). V was trimmed by 4 bases and J by 4 bases, leaving 11 bases between them. The CDR3 consists of 13 residues. The CDR3 is CASSSTVLYEQYF. CDR3 nucleotide sequence: TGTGCCAGCAGCTCTACGGTTTTATACGAGCAGTACTTC.

The gene calls are TRBV27 and TRBJ1-1; TRBD1 might be the D (5 bases). Trimming took 10 bases from V and 0 from J, leaving 12 bases between them. CDR3 length equals 13 residues. CDR1 MNHEY and CDR2 SMNVEV come from the germline V gene (reference sequence). DNA for the CDR3: TGTGCCACTCTGTCACAGGTGAACACTGAAGCTTTCTTT. It is translated as CATLSQVNTEAFF.

This clone was found a few times. V usage is TRBV20-1 and J usage is TRBJ2-7; maybe TRBD2 (5 bases). Germline CDR1 reads DFQATT; CDR2 reads SNEGSKA (reference sequence). This CDR3 has 11 residues. With 5 bases removed from V and 0 bases from J, the gap between germline ends came to 5 bases. In DNA form, the CDR3 reads TGCAGTGCTGAGGGCTCCTACGAGCAGTACTTC. This codes for CSAEGSYEQYF.

The V call is TRBV19, the J call TRBJ2-4, with 9 bases aligning to TRBD2. The CDR3 runs 14 residues. The V and J ends lost 5 bases and 12 bases, in that order; junction bases with no gene match: 11. CDR1 and CDR2 from the germline V gene are LNHDA and SQIVND (reference sequence). The CDR3 region is CASSLSGIAGAQYF. The CDR3 bases are TGTGCCAGTAGTCTCAGCGGGATAGCGGGGGCTCAGTACTTC.

The J gene is TRBJ1-5, the V gene TRBV15, with a possible D match to TRBD1 (6 bases). The CDR3 has 17 residues. The V and J ends lost 0 bases and 6 bases respectively, with 18 bases between them. Germline CDR1 is LNHNV and CDR2 is YYDKDF (reference sequence). CDR3 nucleotide sequence: TGTGCCACCAGCAGAGACTATAGCAGGGGTTCCAGTCAGCCCCAGCATTTT. This gives the protein CATSRDYSRGSSQPQHF. The full variable domain, in which reference TRBV15 and TRBJ1-5 provide the parts outside the CDR3, is DAMVIQNPRYQVTQFGKPVTLSCSQTLNHNVMYWYQQKSSQAPKLLFHYYDKDFNNEADTPDNFQSRRPNTSFCFLDIRSPGLGDTAMYLCATSRDYSRGSSQPQHFGDGTRLSIL.

The chain is built from TRBV15 and TRBJ1-2; D ambiguous. The V and J ends lost 1 base and 4 bases respectively, with 22 bases between them. Per the germline V gene, CDR1 is LNHNV and CDR2 is YYDKDF (reference sequence). The CDR3 is 18 amino acids. CDR3 in amino acids: CATSRATSGRRQLYGYTF. The DNA for the CDR3 is TGTGCCACCAGCAGAGCGACTTCAGGCAGGCGGCAGCTCTATGGCTACACCTTC.

This chain links TRBV25-1 with TRBJ2-1, with 12 bases aligning to TRBD2. The CDR3 sequence is 16 residues long. Germline-derived CDR1 and CDR2 are MGHDK and SYGVNS. Trimming cost V 6 bases and J 5 bases; bases outside gene matches: 8. The CDR3 reads CASSRPSGREDNEQFF. The CDR3 DNA follows: TGTGCCAGCAGCCGACCTAGCGGGAGGGAAGACAATGAGCAGTTCTTC.

This rearrangement joins TRBV30 to TRBJ1-1; D remains ambiguous. V was cut by 0 bases and J by 1 base, with 6 bases left in between. Looked up from germline, CDR1 is GTSNPN and CDR2 is SVGIG (reference sequence). CDR3 size: 13 residues. The CDR3 sequence: CAWSVRENTEAFF. The CDR3 DNA is TGTGCCTGGAGTGTACGAGAGAACACTGAAGCTTTCTTT.

V usage is TRBV7-2 and J usage is TRBJ1-2; 7 bases match TRBD1. V was pared by 2 bases and J by 3 bases, with 9 bases of the junction left unmatched. Germline V gene lookup returns CDR1 SGHTA and CDR2 FQGNSA. There are 16 residues in the CDR3. This chain's CDR3 is CASSLPVGTVDYGYTF. The CDR3 region has the DNA TGTGCCAGCAGCTTACCTGTGGGGACAGTTGACTATGGCTACACCTTC. Complete variable domain (other parts from reference TRBV7-2 and TRBJ1-2): GAGVSQSPSNKVTEKGKDVELRCDPISGHTALYWYRQSLGQGLEFLIYFQGNSAPDKSGLPSDRFSAERTGGSVSTLTIQRTQQEDSAVYLCASSLPVGTVDYGYTFGSGTRLTVV.

The sample holds many counts of this clone. CDR3 residues: CASSTTRNTEAFF. The CDR3 coding sequence is TGTGCCAGCAGCACAACACGGAACACTGAAGCTTTCTTT. This chain joins TRBV11-3 and TRBJ1-1; D not resolved. Germline V gene sequence: CDR1 SGHNT, CDR2 YENEEA. V was shortened by 5 bases and J by 1 base, with 8 bases between the two germline ends. This CDR3 region has 13 residues.

This sequence joins TRBV7-9 and TRBJ2-3; no firm D call. Trimming shortened V by 4 bases and J by 3 bases, and 5 bases separated the two germline ends. Germline V gene data show CDR1 as SEHNR and CDR2 as FQNEAQ (reference sequence). This CDR3 spans 12 amino acids. The chain's CDR3 is CASSSGTDTQYF. CDR3 DNA: TGTGCCAGCAGCTCCGGAACAGATACGCAGTATTTT.

The J gene is TRBJ1-2, the V gene TRBV7-9, with D hard to call. This CDR3 is 13 amino acids long. CDR1 is SEHNR and CDR2 is FQNEAQ in the germline V gene (reference sequence). Trimming cost V 5 bases and J 4 bases, with 11 bases left between them. CDR3 sequence reads: CASSREGSYGYTF. The CDR3 coding sequence is TGTGCCAGCAGCCGAGAAGGCAGCTATGGCTACACCTTC.

This chain uses TRBV4-2 with TRBJ1-1; 8 nucleotides match TRBD1. This CDR3 is 13 amino acids long. CDR1 is LGHNA and CDR2 is YNFKEQ in the germline V gene. V lost 0 bases, J lost 8 bases, and 2 bases stayed unmatched. The CDR3 nucleotides read TGTGCCAGCAGCCAAGATAGGGACAGGGAAGCTTTCTTT. Its translation: CASSQDRDREAFF.

Here the CDR3 reads CASSLGTGASGANVLTF. In DNA form, the CDR3 reads TGTGCCAGCAGCTTAGGAACAGGGGCTTCTGGGGCCAACGTCCTGACTTTC. This chain connects TRBV11-3 to TRBJ2-6; the match to TRBD1 covers 7 bases. J was trimmed by 1 base and V by 1 base; bases with no gene match: 4. Germline V CDR1 and CDR2: SGHNT, YENEEA. The length of the CDR3 is 17 residues.

This clone was seen once. The genes are TRBV7-3 and TRBJ2-1, with 9 bases fitting TRBD1. CDR1 is SGHTA and CDR2 is FQGTGA in the germline V gene. V shed 2 bases, J shed 7 bases, and the junction held 9 bases outside the gene matches. This CDR3 comprises 16 residues. This CDR3 reads CASSLYLDRGENEQFF. The CDR3 DNA reads TGTGCCAGCAGCTTATATTTGGACAGGGGTGAGAATGAGCAGTTCTTC.

The chain links TRBV5-1 to TRBJ1-5; D gene uncertain. CDR1 and CDR2 (germline): SGHRS, YFSETQ. Trimming took 0 bases from V and 7 from J, leaving 14 bases between them. The CDR3 covers 15 residues. The CDR3 DNA sequence: TGCGCCAGCAGCTTGGATGCGGATTTAAGACAGCCCCAGCATTTT. It yields the protein CASSLDADLRQPQHF.

V and J are TRBV29-1 and TRBJ2-5; TRBD1 aligns across 8 bases. The CDR3 is 14 residues long. Trimming at V came to 1 base and at J to 4 bases, leaving 5 bases not matched to a gene. Germline-derived CDR1 and CDR2 are SQVTM and ANQGSEA. The CDR3 DNA sequence: TGCAGCGTTGAAGCGGACAGGGAAGGAGAGACCCAGTACTTC. Protein: CSVEADREGETQYF.

The genes are TRBV28 and TRBJ1-2; perhaps TRBD1 as D (6 bases). V lost 3 bases and J 4 bases, leaving 18 bases between the germline ends. This CDR3 comprises 16 residues. From germline, CDR1 is MDHEN and CDR2 SYDVKM. The CDR3 reads CASSFSGVGGLYGYTF. DNA of the CDR3: TGTGCCAGCAGTTTTAGTGGGGTAGGGGGACTCTATGGCTACACCTTC.

The V gene is TRBV7-3, the J gene TRBJ2-2; D is undetermined. V was pared by 4 bases and J by 5 bases, with 17 bases between. This CDR3 is 16 amino acids long. Germline CDR1 is SGHTA and CDR2 is FQGTGA. The chain's CDR3 is CASSSIGDLSTGELFF. Written as DNA, the CDR3 is TGTGCCAGCAGCTCAATCGGAGACCTTTCTACCGGGGAGCTGTTTTTT.

The rearrangement links TRBV5-1 to TRBJ2-7; the D gene is possibly TRBD1 (5 bases). V lost 4 bases and J lost 6, with 11 bases in between. Germline CDR1 and CDR2: SGHRS and YFSETQ. This CDR3 comprises 12 residues. This CDR3 reads CASSGNRIEQYF. CDR3 nucleotide sequence: TGCGCCAGCAGCGGAAACAGGATCGAGCAGTACTTC.